A selection of T cell receptor beta chains follows, all from one sample in a study of T-cell memory formation after mild COVID-19. TCRdb passed the 5' RACE reads through MiXCR, listing each CDR3 protein once. The sample includes more than 250,000 distinct CDR3 sequences, roughly 17% seen only once; the top ten take about a fifth. Sequenced sample: PBMCs or a T cell subset sorted from them (not recorded which). These receptors were collected from a man between 18 and 35 years old who had mild COVID-19 (a few samples of this study predate the infection). Cell type and time point are not known. Both conserved end residues are part of each CDR3. A D gene is named only where the DNA matches it firmly. Only some rows state a clone size, as once, few, many or a class for expanded clones.

J: TRBJ2-1; size: many; D: .; V: TRBV5-1; CDR3: CASSWYNEQFF; DNA: TGCGCCAGCAGCTGGTACAATGAGCAGTTCTTC
J: TRBJ2-1; size: .; D: .; V: TRBV7-3; CDR3: CASSAVSSSYNEQFF; DNA: TGTGCCAGCAGTGCGGTCTCGAGCTCCTACAATGAGCAGTTCTTC
J: TRBJ1-6; size: .; D: .; V: TRBV4-3; CDR3: CASSQRTGSYNSPLHF; DNA: TGCGCCAGCAGCCAACGTACAGGGTCCTATAATTCACCCCTCCACTTT
J: TRBJ1-1; size: .; D: .; V: TRBV10-3; CDR3: CASLDRANTEAFF; DNA: TGTGCCAGCCTGGACAGAGCGAACACTGAAGCTTTCTTT
J: TRBJ2-1; size: .; D: .; V: TRBV15; CDR3: CATSRDRRGGPDNEQFF; DNA: TGTGCCACCAGCAGAGATCGTAGGGGGGGGCCGGACAATGAGCAGTTCTTC
J: TRBJ2-3; size: .; D: TRBD1; V: TRBV12-3/TRBV12-4; CDR3: CASSFGTGGVDTQYF; DNA: TGTGCCAGCAGTTTCGGGACAGGGGGCGTTGATACGCAGTATTTT
J: TRBJ1-3; size: .; D: TRBD1; V: TRBV25-1; CDR3: CASSEVTGSGNTIYF; DNA: TGTGCCAGCAGTGAGGTGACAGGGTCTGGAAACACCATATATTTT
J: TRBJ2-3; size: .; D: .; V: TRBV5-1; CDR3: CASSPPTGTDTQYF; DNA: TGCGCCAGCAGCCCTCCGACGGGCACAGATACGCAGTATTTT
J: TRBJ1-6; size: .; D: TRBD1; V: TRBV3-1; CDR3: CASSQRFDRGTYNSPLHF; DNA: TGTGCCAGCAGCCAAAGGTTCGACAGGGGCACCTATAATTCACCCCTCCACTTT
J: TRBJ2-1; size: .; D: .; V: TRBV7-9; CDR3: CASSFTVAYNEQFF; DNA: TGTGCCAGCAGCTTTACCGTAGCCTACAATGAGCAGTTCTTC
J: TRBJ2-2; size: .; D: .; V: TRBV20-1; CDR3: CSARGNTGELFF; DNA: TGCAGTGCTAGAGGGAACACCGGGGAGCTGTTTTTT
J: TRBJ1-1; size: few; D: TRBD1; V: TRBV4-3; CDR3: CASSQDLLGIGTGGMNTEAFF; DNA: TGCGCCAGCAGCCAAGATCTATTAGGGATTGGGACAGGGGGCATGAACACTGAAGCTTTCTTT
J: TRBJ1-6; size: few; D: .; V: TRBV4-3; CDR3: CASSPGPGGSPLHF; DNA: TGCGCCAGCAGCCCGGGACCTGGCGGTTCACCCCTCCACTTT
J: TRBJ2-7; size: .; D: TRBD1; V: TRBV10-3; CDR3: CAISHGTGEEPEQYF; DNA: TGTGCCATCAGTCACGGGACAGGCGAAGAACCCGAGCAGTACTTC
J: TRBJ1-5; size: .; D: .; V: TRBV5-1; CDR3: CASIEPGIGNQPQHF; DNA: TGCGCCAGCATCGAGCCGGGGATTGGGAATCAGCCCCAGCATTTT
J: TRBJ2-2; size: .; D: .; V: TRBV20-1; CDR3: CSARARSSGELFF; DNA: TGCAGTGCTAGAGCTAGGAGCTCCGGGGAGCTGTTTTTT
J: TRBJ1-1; size: .; D: TRBD1; V: TRBV6-2/TRBV6-3; CDR3: CASSTGTGSSTEAFF; DNA: TGTGCCAGCAGTACCGGGACAGGGTCTTCCACTGAAGCTTTCTTT
J: TRBJ2-3; size: many; D: .; V: TRBV9; CDR3: CASSPSPIPLGAPTDTQYF; DNA: TGTGCCAGCAGCCCCAGTCCCATACCCCTCGGTGCGCCCACAGATACGCAGTATTTT
J: TRBJ2-5; size: few; D: .; V: TRBV4-1; CDR3: CASSPGTPKGTQYF; DNA: TGCGCCAGCAGTCCCGGGACCCCCAAGGGGACCCAGTACTTC
J: TRBJ1-1; size: many; D: .; V: TRBV5-1; CDR3: CASSWGFRPIMNTEAFF; DNA: TGCGCCAGCAGCTGGGGGTTTCGCCCCATAATGAACACTGAAGCTTTCTTT
J: TRBJ2-7; size: .; D: .; V: TRBV12-5; CDR3: CASGLVLGLPSYEQYF; DNA: TGTGCTAGTGGTTTGGTTCTGGGGTTACCCTCCTACGAGCAGTACTTC
J: TRBJ1-5; size: .; D: .; V: TRBV5-1; CDR3: CASSPRGVSNQPQHF; DNA: TGCGCCAGCAGCCCTAGGGGGGTTAGCAATCAGCCCCAGCATTTT
J: TRBJ1-1; size: few; D: .; V: TRBV4-3; CDR3: CASSQDGRGDTEAFF; DNA: TGCGCCAGCAGCCAAGACGGGCGGGGGGACACTGAAGCTTTCTTT
J: TRBJ1-5; size: .; D: .; V: TRBV7-9; CDR3: CASSSQRGNQPQHF; DNA: TGTGCCAGCAGCTCCCAAAGGGGAAATCAGCCCCAGCATTTT